This T cell receptor beta chain was recovered during a study of STAT3 mutations in large granular lymphocyte leukemia. Background on the study: Immunosuppressive therapy was given to more than half of T-LGLL patients.

The study's findings and limits: TCR clonotype switching after therapy occurred in 6 of 18 patients. Persisting codominant clonotypes may have hidden a small pathogenic clone. In T-cell large granular lymphocyte leukemia, about half of patients showed multiple immunodominant subclonotypes.

The table came from immunoSEQ multiplex PCR; TCRdb's copy has only in-frame clones and leaves some out. The sample yields about 13,000 clones, roughly 88% seen once. Turning to this clone: Its antigen remains unidentified.

Trimming took 6 bases from V and 5 from J, leaving 16 bases between them. CDR3 length: 14 residues. The germline CDR1 and CDR2 sequences are LNHDA and SQIVND (reference sequence). The sequence came from a human donor with T large granular lymphocyte leukemia. Some clones in this sample may be carry-over from other donors' samples. The specimen sequenced was PBMCs. The chain links TRBV19 to TRBJ1-2; D is undetermined. The CDR3 DNA sequence: TGTGCCAGTAGAAGGGCGGAAGAAGATTATGGCTACACCTTC. Translated, it gives CASRRAEEDYGYTF.